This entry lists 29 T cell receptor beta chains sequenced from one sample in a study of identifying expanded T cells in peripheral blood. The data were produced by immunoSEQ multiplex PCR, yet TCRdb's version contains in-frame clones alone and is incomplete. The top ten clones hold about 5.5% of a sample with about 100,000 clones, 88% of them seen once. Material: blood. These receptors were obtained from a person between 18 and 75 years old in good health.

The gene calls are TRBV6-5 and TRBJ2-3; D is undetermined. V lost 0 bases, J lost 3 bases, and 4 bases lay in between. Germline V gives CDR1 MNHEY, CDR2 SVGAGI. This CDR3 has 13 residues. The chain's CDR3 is CASSYSLTDTQYF. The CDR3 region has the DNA TGTGCCAGCAGTTACTCCCTGACAGATACGCAGTATTTT.

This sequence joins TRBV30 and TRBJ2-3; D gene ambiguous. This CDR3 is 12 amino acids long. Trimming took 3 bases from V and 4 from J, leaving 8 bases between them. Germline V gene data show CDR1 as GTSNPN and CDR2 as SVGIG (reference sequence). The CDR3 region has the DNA TGTGCCTGGAGGACTGAGGCAGATACGCAGTATTTT. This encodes CAWRTEADTQYF.

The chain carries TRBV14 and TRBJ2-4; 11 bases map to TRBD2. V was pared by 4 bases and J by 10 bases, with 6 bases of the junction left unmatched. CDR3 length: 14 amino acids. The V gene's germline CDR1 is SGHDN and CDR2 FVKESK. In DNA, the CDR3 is TGTGCCAGCAGCCGACAACTAGCGGGAGCAATTCAGTACTTC. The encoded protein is CASSRQLAGAIQYF.

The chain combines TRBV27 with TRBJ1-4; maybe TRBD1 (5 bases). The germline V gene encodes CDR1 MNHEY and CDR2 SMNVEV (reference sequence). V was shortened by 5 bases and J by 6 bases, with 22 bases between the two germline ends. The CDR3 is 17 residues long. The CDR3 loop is CASSPDPGFKDDEKLFF. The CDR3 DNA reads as TGTGCCAGCAGTCCAGACCCAGGGTTTAAGGACGATGAAAAACTGTTTTTT. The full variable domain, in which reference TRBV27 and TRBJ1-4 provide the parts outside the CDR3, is EAQVTQNPRYLITVTGKKLTVTCSQNMNHEYMSWYRQDPGLGLRQIYYSMNVEVTDKGDVPEGYKVSRKEKRNFPLILESPSPNQTSLYFCASSPDPGFKDDEKLFFGSGTQLSVL.

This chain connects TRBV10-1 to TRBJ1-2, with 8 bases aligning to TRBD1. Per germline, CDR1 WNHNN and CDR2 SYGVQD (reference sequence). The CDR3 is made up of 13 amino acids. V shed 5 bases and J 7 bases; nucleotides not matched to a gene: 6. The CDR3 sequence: CASSNGQGSGYTF. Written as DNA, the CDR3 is TGCGCCAGCAGTAACGGACAGGGAAGTGGCTACACCTTC.

The CDR3 loop is CATSPRGWNEQFF. The CDR3 coding sequence is TGTGCCACCAGCCCCCGAGGTTGGAATGAGCAGTTCTTC. The chain is built from TRBV15 and TRBJ2-1, with D hard to call. The CDR3 contains 13 residues. V gave up 5 bases and J gave up 7 bases, with 12 bases separating them. Per germline, CDR1 LNHNV and CDR2 YYDKDF (reference sequence).

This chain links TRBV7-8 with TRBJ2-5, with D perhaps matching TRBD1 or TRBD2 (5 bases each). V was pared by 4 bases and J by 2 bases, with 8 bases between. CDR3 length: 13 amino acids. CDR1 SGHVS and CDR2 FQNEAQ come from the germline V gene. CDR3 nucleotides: TGTGCCAGCAGCTCCGAGGGGCAAGAGACCCAGTACTTC. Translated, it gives CASSSEGQETQYF.

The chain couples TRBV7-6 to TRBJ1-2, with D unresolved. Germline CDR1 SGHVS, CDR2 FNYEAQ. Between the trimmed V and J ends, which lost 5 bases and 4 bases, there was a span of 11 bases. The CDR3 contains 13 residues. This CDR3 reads CASSPQRGYGYTF. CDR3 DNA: TGTGCCAGCAGCCCGCAGCGCGGCTATGGCTACACCTTC. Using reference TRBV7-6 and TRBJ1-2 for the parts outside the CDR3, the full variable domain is GAGVSQSPRYKVTKRGQDVALRCDPISGHVSLYWYRQALGQGPEFLTYFNYEAQQDKSGLPNDRFSAERPEGSISTLTIQRTEQRDSAMYRCASSPQRGYGYTFGSGTRLTVV.

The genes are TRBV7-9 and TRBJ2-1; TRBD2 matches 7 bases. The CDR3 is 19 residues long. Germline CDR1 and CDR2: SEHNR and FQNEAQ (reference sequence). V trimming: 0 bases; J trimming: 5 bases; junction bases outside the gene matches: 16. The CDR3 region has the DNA TGTGCCAGCAGCTTAGCGGTTAGGCGGGGGTCGAATAGAGACAATGAGCAGTTCTTC. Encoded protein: CASSLAVRRGSNRDNEQFF. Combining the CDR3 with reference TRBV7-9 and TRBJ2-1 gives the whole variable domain DTGVSQNPRHKITKRGQNVTFRCDPISEHNRLYWYRQTLGQGPEFLTYFQNEAQLEKSRLLSDRFSAERPKGSFSTLEIQRTEQGDSAMYLCASSLAVRRGSNRDNEQFFGPGTRLTVL.

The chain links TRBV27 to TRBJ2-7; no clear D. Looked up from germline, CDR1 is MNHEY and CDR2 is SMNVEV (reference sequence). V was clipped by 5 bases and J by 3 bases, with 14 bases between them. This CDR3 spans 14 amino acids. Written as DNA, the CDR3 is TGTGCCAGCAGTCCCGGCCGAGGCCTCTACGAGCAGTACTTC. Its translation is CASSPGRGLYEQYF.

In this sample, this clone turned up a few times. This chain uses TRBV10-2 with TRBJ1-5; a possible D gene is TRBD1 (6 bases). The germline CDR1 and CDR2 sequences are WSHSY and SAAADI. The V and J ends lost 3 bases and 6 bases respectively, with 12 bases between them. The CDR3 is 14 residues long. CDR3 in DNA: TGCGCCAGCAGTGACGGGGACACCTCTCAGCCCCAGCATTTT. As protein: CASSDGDTSQPQHF.

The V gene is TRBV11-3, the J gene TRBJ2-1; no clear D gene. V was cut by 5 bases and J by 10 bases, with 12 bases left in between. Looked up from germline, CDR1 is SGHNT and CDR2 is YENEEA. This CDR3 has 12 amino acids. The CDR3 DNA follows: TGTGCCAGCAGCGCCTCCCGGAGAGAGCAGTTCTTC. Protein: CASSASRREQFF.

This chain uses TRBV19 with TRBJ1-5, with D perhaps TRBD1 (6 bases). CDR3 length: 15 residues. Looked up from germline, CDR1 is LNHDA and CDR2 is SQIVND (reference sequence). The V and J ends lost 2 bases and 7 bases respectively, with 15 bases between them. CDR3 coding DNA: TGTGCCAGTAGTATATACACAGGGCTGCAGCAGCCCCAGCATTTT. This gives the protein CASSIYTGLQQPQHF.

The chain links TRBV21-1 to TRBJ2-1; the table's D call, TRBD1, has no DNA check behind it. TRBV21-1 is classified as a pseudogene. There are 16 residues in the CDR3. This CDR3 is CASSKARTGLCNEQFF. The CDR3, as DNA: TGTGCCAGCAGCAAAGCCAGGACAGGTCTTTGCAATGAGCAGTTCTTC.

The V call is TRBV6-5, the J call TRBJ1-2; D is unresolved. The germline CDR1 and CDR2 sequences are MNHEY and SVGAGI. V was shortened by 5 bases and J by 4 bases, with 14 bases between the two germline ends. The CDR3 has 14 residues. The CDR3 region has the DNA TGTGCCAGCAGTAAGGGTCAAAGTGTCTATGGCTACACCTTC. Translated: CASSKGQSVYGYTF.

The CDR3 region is CASSVDSPNYGYTF. The DNA of the CDR3 is TGTGCCAGCAGCGTAGATTCGCCTAACTATGGCTACACCTTC. The rearrangement links TRBV9 to TRBJ1-2; D gene ambiguous. Germline V gene data show CDR1 as SGDLS and CDR2 as YYNGEE. The CDR3 has 14 residues. V lost 0 bases to trimming and J lost 0 bases, with 6 bases between them.

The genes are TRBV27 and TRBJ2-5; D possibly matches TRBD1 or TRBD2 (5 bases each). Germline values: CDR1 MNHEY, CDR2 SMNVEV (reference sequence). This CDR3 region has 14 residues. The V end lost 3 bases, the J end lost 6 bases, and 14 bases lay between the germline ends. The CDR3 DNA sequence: TGTGCCAGCAGTTTCACCGGGACCCCACAGACCCAGTACTTC. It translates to CASSFTGTPQTQYF.

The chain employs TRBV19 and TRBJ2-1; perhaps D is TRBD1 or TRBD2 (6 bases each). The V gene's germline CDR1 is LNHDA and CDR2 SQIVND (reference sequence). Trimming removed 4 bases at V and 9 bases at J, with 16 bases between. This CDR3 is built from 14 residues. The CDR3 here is CASSRGASLREQFF. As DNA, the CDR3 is TGTGCCAGTAGTAGGGGGGCATCGTTGCGTGAGCAGTTCTTC.

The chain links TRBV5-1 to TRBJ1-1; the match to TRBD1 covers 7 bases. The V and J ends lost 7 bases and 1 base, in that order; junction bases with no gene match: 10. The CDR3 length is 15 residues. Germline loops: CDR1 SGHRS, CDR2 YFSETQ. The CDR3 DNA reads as TGCGCCAGCCGCGATCAGGCAGGGGGGAACACTGAAGCTTTCTTT. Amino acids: CASRDQAGGNTEAFF.

The CDR3 bases are TGCGCCAGCAGCTTGGATTGGCAGGGAAGTGACGAGCAGTACTTC. Its protein is CASSLDWQGSDEQYF. V usage is TRBV5-1 and J usage is TRBJ2-7, with D possibly TRBD1 on 5 matching bases. Trimming took 0 bases from V and 5 from J, leaving 15 bases between them. The CDR3 is 15 amino acids. CDR1 SGHRS and CDR2 YFSETQ come from the germline V gene.

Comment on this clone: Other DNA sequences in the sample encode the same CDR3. The chain's CDR3 is CASSLGGLAGSNEQFF. CDR3 bases: TGTGCCAGCAGCTTGGGGGGGCTAGCGGGGTCCAATGAGCAGTTCTTC. V usage is TRBV5-4 and J usage is TRBJ2-1; 9 nucleotides line up with TRBD2. This CDR3 is built from 16 residues. Trimming took 0 bases from V and 6 from J; bases not matched to a gene: 7. Germline V gives CDR1 SGHNT, CDR2 YYREEE (reference sequence).

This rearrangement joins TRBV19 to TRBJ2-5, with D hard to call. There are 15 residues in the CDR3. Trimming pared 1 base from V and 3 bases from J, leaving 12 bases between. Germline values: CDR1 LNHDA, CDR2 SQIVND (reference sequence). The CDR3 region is CASSIGPGPEETQYF. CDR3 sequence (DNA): TGTGCCAGTAGTATAGGTCCGGGTCCCGAAGAGACCCAGTACTTC.

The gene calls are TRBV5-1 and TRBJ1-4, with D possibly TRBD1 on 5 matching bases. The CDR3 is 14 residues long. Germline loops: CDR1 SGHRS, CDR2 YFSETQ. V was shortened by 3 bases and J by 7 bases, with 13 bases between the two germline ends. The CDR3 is CASSSPGQSEKLFF. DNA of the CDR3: TGCGCCAGCAGCTCGCCAGGGCAGAGTGAAAAACTGTTTTTT.

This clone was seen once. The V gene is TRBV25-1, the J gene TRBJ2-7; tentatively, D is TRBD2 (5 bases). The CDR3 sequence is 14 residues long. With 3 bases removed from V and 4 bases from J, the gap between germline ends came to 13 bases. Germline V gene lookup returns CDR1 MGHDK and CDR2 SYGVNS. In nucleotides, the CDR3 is TGTGCCAGCAGTGATCGCGGACTTCGGTACGAGCAGTACTTC. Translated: CASSDRGLRYEQYF.

For the CDR3, the DNA is TGTGCCATCAGTGAACTAAGCGGGACCGGCTACGAGCAGTACTTC. Translating it yields CAISELSGTGYEQYF. The rearrangement joins TRBV10-3 to TRBJ2-7, with TRBD2 matching over 7 bases. Germline CDR1 is ENHRY and CDR2 is SYGVKD. V lost 3 bases and J lost 3; bases outside the gene matches: 8. This CDR3 region has 15 residues.

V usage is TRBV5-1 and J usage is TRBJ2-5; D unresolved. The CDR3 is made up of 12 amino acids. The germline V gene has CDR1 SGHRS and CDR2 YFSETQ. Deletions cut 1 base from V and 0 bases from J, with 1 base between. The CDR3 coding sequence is TGCGCCAGCAGCTTGTACCAAGAGACCCAGTACTTC. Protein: CASSLYQETQYF.

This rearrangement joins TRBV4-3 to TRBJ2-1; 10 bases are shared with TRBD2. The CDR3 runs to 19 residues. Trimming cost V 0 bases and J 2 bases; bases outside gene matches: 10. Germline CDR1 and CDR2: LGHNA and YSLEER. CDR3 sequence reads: CASSQDLTSGIRPYNEQFF. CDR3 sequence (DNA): TGCGCCAGCAGCCAAGATCTCACTAGCGGGATTCGGCCCTACAATGAGCAGTTCTTC.

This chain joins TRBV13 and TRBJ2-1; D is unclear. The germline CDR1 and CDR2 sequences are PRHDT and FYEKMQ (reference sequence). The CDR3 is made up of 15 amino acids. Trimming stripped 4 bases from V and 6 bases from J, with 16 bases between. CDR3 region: CASSSRNSPRNEQFF. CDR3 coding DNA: TGTGCCAGCAGCTCCCGGAACAGTCCACGCAATGAGCAGTTCTTC.

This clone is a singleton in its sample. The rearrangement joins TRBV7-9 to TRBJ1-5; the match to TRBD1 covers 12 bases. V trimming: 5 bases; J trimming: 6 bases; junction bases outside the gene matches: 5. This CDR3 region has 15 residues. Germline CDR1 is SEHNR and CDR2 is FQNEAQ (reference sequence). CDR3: CASSGDRGQGQPQHF. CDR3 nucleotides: TGTGCCAGCAGCGGGGACAGGGGGCAGGGTCAGCCCCAGCATTTT.